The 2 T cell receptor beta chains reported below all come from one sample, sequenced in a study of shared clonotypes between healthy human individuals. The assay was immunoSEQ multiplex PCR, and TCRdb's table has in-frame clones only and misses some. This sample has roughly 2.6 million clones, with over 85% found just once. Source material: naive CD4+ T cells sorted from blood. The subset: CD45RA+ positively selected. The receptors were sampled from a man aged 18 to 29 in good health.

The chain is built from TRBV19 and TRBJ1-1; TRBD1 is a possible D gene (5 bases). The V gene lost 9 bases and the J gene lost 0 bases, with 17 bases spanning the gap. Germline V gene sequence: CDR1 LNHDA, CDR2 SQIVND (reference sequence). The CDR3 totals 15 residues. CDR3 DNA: TGTGCCAGCGCCATGCGCCAGGGAGTGAACACTGAAGCTTTCTTT. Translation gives CASAMRQGVNTEAFF.

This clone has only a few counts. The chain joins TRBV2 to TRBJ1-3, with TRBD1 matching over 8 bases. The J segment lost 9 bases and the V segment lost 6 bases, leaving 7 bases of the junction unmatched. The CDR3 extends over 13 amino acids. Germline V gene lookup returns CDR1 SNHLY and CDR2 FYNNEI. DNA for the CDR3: TGTGCCAGCAGAGGACAGGGCCCCGCCACCATATATTTT. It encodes CASRGQGPATIYF.